Listed here is a single T cell receptor (beta chain). Its antigen is still unknown. The V and J ends lost 8 bases and 3 bases respectively, with 22 bases between them. The CDR3 covers 16 residues. CDR1 MGHRA and CDR2 YSYEKL come from the germline V gene. How the authors handled the data: Quality scores were absent from the junction-only immunoSEQ sequences, so filtering differed. Clones were sequenced by immunoSEQ multiplex PCR, and TCRdb holds only the in-frame ones, with some missing. Clonal size and the V and J genes are those of that table, whereas D and trimming came from the DNA. The profile shows just over 2,000,000 clones, roughly 94% of them singletons. This sample was included in a study of shared clonotypes between healthy human individuals. Study-level points and caveats: Non-shared clonotypes had lower generation probabilities than those shared by all four donors.

The clonotype was recovered from a man aged 18 to 30 in good health. Material for sequencing was naive CD4+ T cells sorted from blood. Subset: CD45RA+ positively selected. This chain uses TRBV4-1 with TRBJ2-5; D may be TRBD1 (5 bases). The CDR3 DNA reads as TGCGCCAGCGCGGAAAAGGGGCAGGGTGGGAAAGAGACCCAGTACTTC. Translating gives CASAEKGQGGKETQYF.